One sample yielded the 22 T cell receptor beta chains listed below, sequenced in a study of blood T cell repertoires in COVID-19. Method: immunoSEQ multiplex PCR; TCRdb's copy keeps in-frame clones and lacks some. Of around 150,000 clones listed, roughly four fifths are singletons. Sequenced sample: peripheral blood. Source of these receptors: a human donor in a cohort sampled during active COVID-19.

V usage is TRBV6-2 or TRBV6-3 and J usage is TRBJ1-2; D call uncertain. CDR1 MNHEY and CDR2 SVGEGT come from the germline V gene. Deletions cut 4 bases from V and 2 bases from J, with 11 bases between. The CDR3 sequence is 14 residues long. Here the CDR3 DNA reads TGTGCCAGCAGTTGGCCAGGTCTAAACTATGGCTACACCTTC. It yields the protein CASSWPGLNYGYTF.

In nucleotides, the CDR3 is TGTGCCAGCAGCTTAAGTACGGTTGGAAAACTGTTTTTT. As protein: CASSLSTVGKLFF. The chain recombines TRBV7-2 with TRBJ1-4; D not resolved. Germline V lookup: CDR1 SGHTA, CDR2 FQGNSA. The CDR3 has 13 amino acids. The germline V and J ends were trimmed by 2 bases and 10 bases, with 11 bases remaining between them. Supplemented by reference TRBV7-2 and TRBJ1-4, the full variable domain reads GAGVSQSPSNKVTEKGKDVELRCDPISGHTALYWYRQSLGQGLEFLIYFQGNSAPDKSGLPSDRFSAERTGGSVSTLTIQRTQQEDSAVYLCASSLSTVGKLFFGSGTQLSVL.

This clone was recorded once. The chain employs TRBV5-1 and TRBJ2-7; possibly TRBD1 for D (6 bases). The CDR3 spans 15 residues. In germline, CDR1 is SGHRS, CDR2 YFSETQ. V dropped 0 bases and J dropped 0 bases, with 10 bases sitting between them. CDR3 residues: CASSLGGQPSYEQYF. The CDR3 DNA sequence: TGCGCCAGCAGCTTGGGGGGACAACCCTCCTACGAGCAGTACTTC.

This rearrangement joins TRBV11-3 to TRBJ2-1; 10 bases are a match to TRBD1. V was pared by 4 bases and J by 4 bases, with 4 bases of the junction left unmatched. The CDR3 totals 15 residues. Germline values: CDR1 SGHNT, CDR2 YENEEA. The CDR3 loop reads CASSSGQGPYNEQFF. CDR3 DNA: TGTGCCAGCAGCTCGGGACAGGGGCCTTACAATGAGCAGTTCTTC.

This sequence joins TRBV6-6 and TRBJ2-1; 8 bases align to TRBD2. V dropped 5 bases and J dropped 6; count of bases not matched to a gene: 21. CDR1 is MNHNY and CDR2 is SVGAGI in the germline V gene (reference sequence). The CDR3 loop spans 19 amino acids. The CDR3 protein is CASSQPPILGLGLRNEQFF. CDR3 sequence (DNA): TGTGCCAGCAGTCAGCCACCTATTCTGGGACTAGGCTTGCGCAATGAGCAGTTCTTC.

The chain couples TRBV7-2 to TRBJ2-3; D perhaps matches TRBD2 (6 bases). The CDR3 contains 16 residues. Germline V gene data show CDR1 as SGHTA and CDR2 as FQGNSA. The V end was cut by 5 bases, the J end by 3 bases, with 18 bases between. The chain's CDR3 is CASSQWTAGRTDTQYF. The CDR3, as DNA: TGTGCCAGCAGCCAATGGACGGCAGGGAGGACAGATACGCAGTATTTT.

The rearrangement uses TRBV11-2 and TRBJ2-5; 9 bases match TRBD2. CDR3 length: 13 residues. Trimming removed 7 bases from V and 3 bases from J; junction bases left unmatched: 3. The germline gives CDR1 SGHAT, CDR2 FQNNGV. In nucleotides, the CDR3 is TGTGCCAGCACCCCTAGCGGGGAAGAGACCCAGTACTTC. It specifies CASTPSGEETQYF.

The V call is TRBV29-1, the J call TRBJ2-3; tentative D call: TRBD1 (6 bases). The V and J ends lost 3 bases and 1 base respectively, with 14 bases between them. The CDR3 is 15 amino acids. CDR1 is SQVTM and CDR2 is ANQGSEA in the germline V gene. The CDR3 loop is CSVDRDIVRTDTQYF. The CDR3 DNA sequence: TGCAGCGTTGACCGGGACATCGTCCGCACAGATACGCAGTATTTT.

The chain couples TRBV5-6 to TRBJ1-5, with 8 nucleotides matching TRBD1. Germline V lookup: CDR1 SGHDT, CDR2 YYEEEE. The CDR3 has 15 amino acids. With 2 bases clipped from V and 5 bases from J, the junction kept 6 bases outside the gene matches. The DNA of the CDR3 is TGTGCCAGCAGCTTCAAGGACAGGGTCGATCAGCCCCAGCATTTT. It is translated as CASSFKDRVDQPQHF.

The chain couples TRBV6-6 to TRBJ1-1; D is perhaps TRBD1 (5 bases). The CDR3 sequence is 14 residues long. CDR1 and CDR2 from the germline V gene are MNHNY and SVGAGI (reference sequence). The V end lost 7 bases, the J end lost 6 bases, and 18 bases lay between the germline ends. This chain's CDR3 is CASNPGLGSPEAFF. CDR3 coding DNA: TGTGCCAGCAACCCAGGGTTGGGGTCCCCTGAAGCTTTCTTT.

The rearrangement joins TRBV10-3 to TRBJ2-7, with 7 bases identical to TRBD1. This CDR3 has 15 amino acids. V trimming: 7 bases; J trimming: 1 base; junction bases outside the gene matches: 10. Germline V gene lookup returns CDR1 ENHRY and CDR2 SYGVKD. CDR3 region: CAITNRDSVSYEQYF. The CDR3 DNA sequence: TGTGCCATCACTAACCGGGACAGCGTGTCCTACGAGCAGTACTTC.

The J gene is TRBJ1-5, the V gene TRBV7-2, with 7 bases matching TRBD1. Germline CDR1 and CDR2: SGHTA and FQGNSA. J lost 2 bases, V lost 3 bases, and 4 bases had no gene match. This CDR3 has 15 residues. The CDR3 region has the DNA TGTGCCAGCAGCTTGACAGGGACGGGCAATCAGCCCCAGCATTTT. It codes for CASSLTGTGNQPQHF.

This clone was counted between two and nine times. The CDR3 reads CASRTGTTNTGELFF. The CDR3 DNA reads as TGTGCCAGCAGGACCGGGACAACGAACACCGGGGAGCTGTTTTTT. The chain is built from TRBV6-5 and TRBJ2-2, with TRBD1 as a possible D gene (6 bases). This CDR3 is 15 amino acids long. The V gene's germline CDR1 is MNHEY and CDR2 SVGAGI. V lost 6 bases, J lost 0 bases, and 11 bases lay in between.

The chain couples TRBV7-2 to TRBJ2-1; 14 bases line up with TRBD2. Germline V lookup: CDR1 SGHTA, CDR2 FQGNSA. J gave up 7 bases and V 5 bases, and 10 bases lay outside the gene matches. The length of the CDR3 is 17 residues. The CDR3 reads CASSRLPGLAGDNEQFF. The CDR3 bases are TGTGCCAGCAGCAGGTTACCGGGACTAGCGGGAGATAATGAGCAGTTCTTC.

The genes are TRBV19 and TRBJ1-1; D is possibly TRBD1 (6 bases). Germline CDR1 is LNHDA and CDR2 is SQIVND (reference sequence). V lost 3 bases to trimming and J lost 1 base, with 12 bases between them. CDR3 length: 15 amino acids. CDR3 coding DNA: TGTGCCAGTAGTATTGACGGACAGACGAACACTGAAGCTTTCTTT. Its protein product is CASSIDGQTNTEAFF.

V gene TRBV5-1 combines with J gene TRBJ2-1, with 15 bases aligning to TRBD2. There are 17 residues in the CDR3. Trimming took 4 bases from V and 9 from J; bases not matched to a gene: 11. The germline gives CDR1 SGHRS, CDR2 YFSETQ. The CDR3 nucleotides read TGCGCCAGCAGCCCCCCGGGACTAGCGGGAGGTTTGGGTGAGCAGTTCTTC. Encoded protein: CASSPPGLAGGLGEQFF. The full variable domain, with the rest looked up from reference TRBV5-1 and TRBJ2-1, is KAGVTQTPRYLIKTRGQQVTLSCSPISGHRSVSWYQQTPGQGLQFLFEYFSETQRNKGNFPGRFSGRQFSNSRSEMNVSTLELGDSALYLCASSPPGLAGGLGEQFFGPGTRLTVL.

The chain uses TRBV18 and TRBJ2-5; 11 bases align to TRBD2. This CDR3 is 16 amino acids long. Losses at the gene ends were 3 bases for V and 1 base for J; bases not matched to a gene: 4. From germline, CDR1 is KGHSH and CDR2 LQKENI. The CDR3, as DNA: TGTGCCAGCTCACCTTCGACTAGCGGGGTCCAAGAGACCCAGTACTTC. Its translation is CASSPSTSGVQETQYF.

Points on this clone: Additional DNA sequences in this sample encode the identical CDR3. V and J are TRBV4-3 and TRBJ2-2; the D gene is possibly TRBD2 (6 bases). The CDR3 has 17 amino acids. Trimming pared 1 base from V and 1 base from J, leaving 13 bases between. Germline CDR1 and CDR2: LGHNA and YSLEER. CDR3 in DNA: TGCGCCAGCAGCCAAGTGGGGCGGGGTCGGAACACCGGGGAGCTGTTTTTT. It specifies CASSQVGRGRNTGELFF.

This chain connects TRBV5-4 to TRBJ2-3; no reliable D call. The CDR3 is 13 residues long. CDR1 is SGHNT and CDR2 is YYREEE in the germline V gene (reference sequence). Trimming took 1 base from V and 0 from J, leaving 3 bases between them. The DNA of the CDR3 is TGTGCCAGCAGCTTGAGCAGCACAGATACGCAGTATTTT. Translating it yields CASSLSSTDTQYF.

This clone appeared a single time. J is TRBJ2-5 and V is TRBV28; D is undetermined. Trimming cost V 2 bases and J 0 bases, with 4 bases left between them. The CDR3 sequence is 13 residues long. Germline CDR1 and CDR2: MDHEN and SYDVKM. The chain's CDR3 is CASSLLHQETQYF. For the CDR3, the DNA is TGTGCCAGCAGTTTACTCCACCAAGAGACCCAGTACTTC.

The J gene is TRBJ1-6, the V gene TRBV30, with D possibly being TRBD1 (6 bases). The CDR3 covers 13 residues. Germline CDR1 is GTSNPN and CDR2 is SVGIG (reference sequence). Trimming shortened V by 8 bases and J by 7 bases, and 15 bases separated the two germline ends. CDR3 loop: CAGTSAGNSPLHF. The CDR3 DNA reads TGTGCCGGGACAAGTGCGGGGAATTCACCCCTCCACTTT.

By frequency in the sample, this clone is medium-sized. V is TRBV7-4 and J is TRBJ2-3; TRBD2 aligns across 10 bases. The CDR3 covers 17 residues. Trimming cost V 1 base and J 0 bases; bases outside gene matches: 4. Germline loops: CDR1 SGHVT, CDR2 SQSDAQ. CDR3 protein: CASSLELAGVSTDTQYF. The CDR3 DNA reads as TGTGCCAGCAGCTTAGAGCTAGCGGGGGTTAGCACAGATACGCAGTATTTT.